The clone carrying this TCR beta chain was found many times. No antigen is known for it. The CDR3 contains 11 residues. V lost 2 bases and J lost 4, with 3 bases in between. Looked up from germline, CDR1 is MNHEY and CDR2 is SVGEGT. The sample originates from a study of neurological immune-mediated disorders. One entry per CDR3 protein results from TCRdb running MiXCR on the 5' RACE reads. Here the sample spans more than 25,000 distinct CDR3 sequences, under 25% being singletons. Study conclusions and caveats: HTLV-1-associated myelopathy showed the most TCR clonal expansion; multiple sclerosis the least, below healthy controls. TCR-beta repertoires seemed private in all groups, with no expanded CDR3 amino acid sequences shared.

This clonotype was sampled from a man in his fifties with HTLV-1-associated myelopathy (HAM/TSP). The chain joins TRBV6-2 or TRBV6-3 to TRBJ2-7; the D is unclear. Sequenced input: CD4+ T cells from blood. CDR3 in amino acids: CASSYRYEQYF. The CDR3, as DNA: TGTGCCAGCAGTTACCGTTACGAGCAGTACTTC.